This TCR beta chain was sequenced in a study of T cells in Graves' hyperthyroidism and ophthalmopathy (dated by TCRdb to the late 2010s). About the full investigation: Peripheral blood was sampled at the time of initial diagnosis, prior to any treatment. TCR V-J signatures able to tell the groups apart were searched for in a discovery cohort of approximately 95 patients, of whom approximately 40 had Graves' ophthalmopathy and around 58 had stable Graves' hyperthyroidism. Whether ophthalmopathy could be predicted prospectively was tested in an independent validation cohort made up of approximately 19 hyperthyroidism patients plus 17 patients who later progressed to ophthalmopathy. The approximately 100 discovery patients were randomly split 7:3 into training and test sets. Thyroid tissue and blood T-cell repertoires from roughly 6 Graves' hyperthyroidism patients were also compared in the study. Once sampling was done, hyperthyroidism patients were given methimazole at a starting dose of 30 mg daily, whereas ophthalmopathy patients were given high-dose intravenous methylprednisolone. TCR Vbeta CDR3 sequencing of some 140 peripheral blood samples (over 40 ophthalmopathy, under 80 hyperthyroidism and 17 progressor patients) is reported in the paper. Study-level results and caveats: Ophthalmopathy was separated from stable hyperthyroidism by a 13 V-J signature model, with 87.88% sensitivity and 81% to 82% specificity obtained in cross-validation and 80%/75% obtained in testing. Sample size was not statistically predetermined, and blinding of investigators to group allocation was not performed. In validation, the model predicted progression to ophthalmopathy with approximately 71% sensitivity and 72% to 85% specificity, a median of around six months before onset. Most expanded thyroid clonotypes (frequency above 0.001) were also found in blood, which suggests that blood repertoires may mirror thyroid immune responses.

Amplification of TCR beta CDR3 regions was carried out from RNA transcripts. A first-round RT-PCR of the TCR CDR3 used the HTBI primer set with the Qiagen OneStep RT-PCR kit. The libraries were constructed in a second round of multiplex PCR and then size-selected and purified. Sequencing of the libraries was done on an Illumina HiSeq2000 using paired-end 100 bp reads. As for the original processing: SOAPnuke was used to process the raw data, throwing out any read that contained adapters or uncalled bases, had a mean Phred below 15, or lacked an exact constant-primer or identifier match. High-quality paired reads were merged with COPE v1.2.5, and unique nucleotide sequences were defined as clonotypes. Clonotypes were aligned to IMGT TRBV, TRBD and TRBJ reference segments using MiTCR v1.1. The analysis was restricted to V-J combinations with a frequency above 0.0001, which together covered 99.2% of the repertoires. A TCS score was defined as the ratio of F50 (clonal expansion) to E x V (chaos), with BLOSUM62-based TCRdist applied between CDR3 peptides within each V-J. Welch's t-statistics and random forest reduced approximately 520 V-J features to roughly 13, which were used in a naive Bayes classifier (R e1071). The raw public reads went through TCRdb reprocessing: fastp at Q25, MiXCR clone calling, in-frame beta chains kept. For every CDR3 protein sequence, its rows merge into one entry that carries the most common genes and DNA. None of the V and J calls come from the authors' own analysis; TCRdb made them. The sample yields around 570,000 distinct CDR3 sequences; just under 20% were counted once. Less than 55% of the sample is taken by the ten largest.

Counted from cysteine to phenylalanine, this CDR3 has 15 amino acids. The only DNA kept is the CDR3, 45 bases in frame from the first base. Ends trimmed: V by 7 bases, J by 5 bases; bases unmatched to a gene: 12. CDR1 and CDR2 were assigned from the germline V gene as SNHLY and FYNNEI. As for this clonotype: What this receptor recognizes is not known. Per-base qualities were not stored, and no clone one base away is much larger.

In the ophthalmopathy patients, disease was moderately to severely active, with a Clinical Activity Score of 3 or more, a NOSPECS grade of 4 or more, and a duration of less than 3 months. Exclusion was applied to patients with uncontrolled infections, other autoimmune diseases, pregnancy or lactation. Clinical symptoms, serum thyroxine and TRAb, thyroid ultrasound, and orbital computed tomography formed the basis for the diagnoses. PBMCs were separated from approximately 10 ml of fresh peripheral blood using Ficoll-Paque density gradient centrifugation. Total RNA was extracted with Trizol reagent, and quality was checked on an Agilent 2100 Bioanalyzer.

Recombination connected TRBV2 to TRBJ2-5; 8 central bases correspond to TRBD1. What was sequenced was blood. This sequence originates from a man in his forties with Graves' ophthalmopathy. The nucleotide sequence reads TGTGCCAGCACTCCCCCGGGGACAGGCAGGGAGACCCAGTACTTC. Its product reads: CASTPPGTGRETQYF.